Listed below are T cell receptor beta chains from one sample, sequenced in a study of identical twins. TCRdb independently ran MiXCR on the 5' RACE reads; one entry per CDR3 protein. The data contain under 1 million distinct CDR3 sequences, roughly an eighth of them singletons. The sample also formed part of further work on yellow fever vaccine responses in identical twins.

The sequencing input was PBMCs. Every receptor here comes from a woman between 18 and 29 years old in good health. Each CDR3 is given with its conserved first and last residue. A D gene is named only where the DNA matches it firmly. Clone size, where shown, is once, few, many, or a class for clones that have expanded.

abundance,d_gene,j_gene,v_gene,CDR3aa,CDR3nt
-,TRBD1,TRBJ2-2,TRBV5-1,CASSLQTGGNTGELFF,TGCGCCAGCAGCTTACAGACAGGGGGGAACACCGGGGAGCTGTTTTTT
-,TRBD2,TRBJ2-7,TRBV7-2,CASSSKAGGSHEQYF,TGTGCCAGCAGCTCAAAAGCGGGAGGATCCCACGAGCAGTACTTC
few,TRBD2,TRBJ2-1,TRBV7-2,CASSRTSVSSYNEQFF,TGTGCCAGCAGCAGAACTAGCGTGAGCTCCTACAATGAGCAGTTCTTC
many,-,TRBJ1-5,TRBV18,CASSPLQADQPQHF,TGTGCCAGCTCACCACTTCAGGCAGATCAGCCCCAGCATTTT
many,-,TRBJ1-2,TRBV3-1,CASSQDRPANYGYTF,TGTGCCAGCAGCCAAGATCGTCCAGCTAACTATGGCTACACCTTC
many,-,TRBJ1-2,TRBV7-2,CASSPVRAGYGYTF,TGTGCCAGCAGTCCAGTCCGGGCCGGATATGGCTACACCTTC
many,TRBD1,TRBJ1-1,TRBV4-1,CASSWDRNTMNTEAFF,TGCGCCAGCAGCTGGGACAGGAACACTATGAACACTGAAGCTTTCTTT
-,TRBD2,TRBJ2-3,TRBV28,CASSLFIAGVTDTQYF,TGTGCCAGCAGTTTATTCATAGCGGGAGTTACAGATACGCAGTATTTT
few,TRBD2,TRBJ2-1,TRBV12-3/TRBV12-4,CASSSRTSGRPEQFF,TGTGCCAGCAGTTCCCGGACTAGCGGGAGGCCTGAGCAGTTCTTC
many,-,TRBJ2-1,TRBV14,CASSPSSVRPFF,TGTGCCAGCAGCCCATCTAGCGTCAGGCCGTTCTTC
many,TRBD2,TRBJ2-1,TRBV24-1,CATSVSGSSYNEQFF,TGTGCCACCAGTGTTAGCGGGAGCTCCTACAATGAGCAGTTCTTC
-,TRBD1,TRBJ1-2,TRBV12-3/TRBV12-4,CASSRGQGSQGYTF,TGTGCCAGCAGCCGGGGACAGGGGAGTCAGGGCTACACCTTC
few,TRBD2,TRBJ2-5,TRBV6-5,CASRPGGGPPPAETQYF,TGTGCCAGCAGACCCGGGGGGGGCCCTCCTCCCGCAGAGACCCAGTACTTC
-,-,TRBJ2-5,TRBV12-3/TRBV12-4,CASSLDRATQYF,TGTGCCAGCAGTTTGGACCGAGCGACCCAGTACTTC
-,TRBD1,TRBJ2-3,TRBV20-1,CSARGPGQGLSDTQYF,TGCAGTGCTAGGGGGCCGGGACAGGGTTTATCAGATACGCAGTATTTT
few,-,TRBJ2-5,TRBV25-1,CASSDYSGTGWETQYF,TGTGCCAGCAGTGATTACAGCGGGACAGGCTGGGAGACCCAGTACTTC
few,TRBD2,TRBJ2-3,TRBV12-3/TRBV12-4,CASSPGLAITDTQYF,TGTGCCAGCAGTCCGGGACTAGCCATCACAGATACGCAGTATTTT
few,TRBD1,TRBJ2-2,TRBV20-1,CSARGGTGLDTGELFF,TGCAGTGCTAGAGGGGGGACAGGGTTAGACACCGGGGAGCTGTTTTTT
few,-,TRBJ2-1,TRBV20-1,CSGGRSSVNEQFF,TGCAGTGGGGGTAGGAGTAGCGTGAATGAGCAGTTCTTC
-,TRBD2,TRBJ2-3,TRBV6-4,CASSDTRGGGTDTQYF,TGTGCCAGCAGTGACACGCGGGGGGGGGGCACAGATACGCAGTATTTT
-,-,TRBJ2-7,TRBV4-1,CASSPAGRTLSYEQYF,TGCGCCAGCAGCCCGGCGGGGAGGACGCTATCCTACGAGCAGTACTTC
few,-,TRBJ2-5,TRBV7-2,CASSSRGFAGGSETQYF,TGTGCCAGCAGCTCCAGGGGGTTTGCGGGAGGATCGGAGACCCAGTACTTC
many,-,TRBJ2-2,TRBV6-1,CASSSLGMNTGELFF,TGTGCCAGCAGCTCCCTAGGGATGAACACCGGGGAGCTGTTTTTT
-,TRBD2,TRBJ2-1,TRBV2,CAITTGSGRIGEQFF,TGTGCCATCACGACTGGTAGCGGGAGAATTGGTGAGCAGTTCTTC
-,TRBD2,TRBJ2-1,TRBV29-1,CSVRIAGWGEQFF,TGCAGCGTTCGGATAGCGGGATGGGGTGAGCAGTTCTTC
-,TRBD1,TRBJ2-7,TRBV29-1,CSARRQGYEQYF,TGCAGCGCCAGACGACAGGGCTACGAGCAGTACTTC
few,TRBD2,TRBJ2-7,TRBV6-5,CASSYASGSYEQYF,TGTGCCAGCAGTTACGCTAGCGGGAGCTACGAGCAGTACTTC
few,-,TRBJ1-1,TRBV29-1,CSVERGGTEAFF,TGCAGCGTTGAACGGGGCGGCACTGAAGCTTTCTTT
-,-,TRBJ2-1,TRBV4-1,CASSRIGGGGPTNEQFF,TGCGCCAGCAGCAGGATAGGGGGCGGGGGGCCGACCAATGAGCAGTTCTTC
few,TRBD1,TRBJ1-1,TRBV5-1,CASSTRQGVLNTEAFF,TGCGCCAGCAGCACCCGACAGGGTGTTTTGAACACTGAAGCTTTCTTT
few,-,TRBJ2-3,TRBV5-6,CASSSIITDTQYF,TGTGCCAGCAGTTCTATTATCACAGATACGCAGTATTTT
few,TRBD2,TRBJ2-3,TRBV11-2,CASTWGGADTQYF,TGTGCCAGCACCTGGGGAGGGGCAGATACGCAGTATTTT
many,TRBD2,TRBJ2-3,TRBV12-3/TRBV12-4,CASSSYPSRGGTDTQYF,TGTGCCAGCAGTTCCTACCCTTCTCGGGGGGGCACAGATACGCAGTATTTT
few,TRBD2,TRBJ2-3,TRBV11-2,CASSLGWGRADEDTQYF,TGTGCCAGCAGCTTAGGTTGGGGGAGGGCCGACGAGGATACGCAGTATTTT
many,-,TRBJ2-5,TRBV28,CASSLFIDQETQYF,TGTGCCAGCAGTTTATTTATAGACCAAGAGACCCAGTACTTC
many,-,TRBJ2-3,TRBV20-1,CSAQGSAGRSGDTQYF,TGCAGTGCACAGGGATCAGCGGGGCGGAGCGGTGATACGCAGTATTTT
-,-,TRBJ2-1,TRBV7-6,CASSLVARPYNEQFF,TGTGCCAGCAGCTTAGTTGCCAGACCCTACAATGAGCAGTTCTTC
-,TRBD1,TRBJ1-2,TRBV7-9,CASSLNEGANYGYTF,TGTGCCAGCAGCTTAAATGAGGGGGCAAACTATGGCTACACCTTC
many,-,TRBJ2-5,TRBV12-3/TRBV12-4,CASSFIAAQTQYF,TGTGCCAGCAGTTTCATAGCTGCACAGACCCAGTACTTC
few,-,TRBJ2-7,TRBV20-1,CSARAPLAFSYEQYF,TGCAGTGCTAGAGCGCCGCTAGCGTTCTCCTACGAGCAGTACTTC
-,-,TRBJ1-1,TRBV20-1,CSASDYRTQLGAFF,TGCAGTGCTAGTGATTACAGGACCCAGCTCGGGGCTTTCTTT
few,-,TRBJ2-7,TRBV4-1,CASSQGGGGSGEQYF,TGCGCCAGCAGCCAAGGGGGAGGGGGCTCAGGCGAGCAGTACTTC
-,-,TRBJ2-1,TRBV6-1,CASDSALMRNEQFF,TGTGCCAGCGATAGCGCCCTAATGAGGAATGAGCAGTTCTTC
-,-,TRBJ1-2,TRBV6-1,CASSEYRANYGYTF,TGTGCCAGCAGTGAATACAGGGCTAACTATGGCTACACCTTC
few,-,TRBJ1-5,TRBV6-1,CASRQQGNLLSGQPQHF,TGTGCCAGCAGACAACAGGGTAACCTCCTTTCGGGTCAGCCCCAGCATTTT
many,-,TRBJ1-6,TRBV20-1,CSATGSSYNSPLHF,TGCAGTGCCACCGGGAGCTCCTATAATTCACCCCTCCACTTT
many,-,TRBJ2-1,TRBV20-1,CSASGFGSGQGYEQFF,TGCAGTGCTAGTGGGTTCGGGAGTGGTCAGGGGTATGAGCAGTTCTTC
-,-,TRBJ1-2,TRBV12-3/TRBV12-4,CASSRGRVWGYGYTF,TGTGCCAGCAGTCGCGGCAGGGTCTGGGGCTATGGCTACACCTTC
-,-,TRBJ2-2,TRBV24-1,CATSDRDRETGELFF,TGTGCCACCAGTGATAGGGACCGGGAAACCGGGGAGCTGTTTTTT
few,-,TRBJ2-1,TRBV15,CATSRAAYNEQFF,TGTGCCACCAGCAGAGCCGCCTACAATGAGCAGTTCTTC
-,-,TRBJ1-2,TRBV12-5,CASGLVPGRIVYGYTF,TGTGCTAGTGGTTTGGTACCTGGACGGATCGTCTATGGCTACACCTTC
-,TRBD2,TRBJ2-3,TRBV15,CATNPTSGSSTDTQYF,TGTGCCACCAATCCGACTAGCGGGTCTAGCACAGATACGCAGTATTTT
-,-,TRBJ2-5,TRBV15,CATSRGTVQETQYF,TGTGCCACCAGCAGAGGGACAGTCCAAGAGACCCAGTACTTC
-,-,TRBJ2-3,TRBV15,CATSPFRGVDTQYF,TGTGCCACCAGCCCATTCCGAGGGGTCGATACGCAGTATTTT
many,TRBD2,TRBJ2-3,TRBV15,CATSGGDLGSTDTQYF,TGTGCCACCAGCGGGGGGGACTTAGGAAGCACAGATACGCAGTATTTT
many,-,TRBJ1-1,TRBV5-6,CASSLGAGAGTEAFF,TGTGCCAGCAGCTTGGGCGCCGGGGCAGGCACTGAAGCTTTCTTT
few,-,TRBJ1-4,TRBV15,CATSTDRVNEKLFF,TGTGCCACCAGCACGGACAGAGTTAATGAAAAACTGTTTTTT
-,TRBD2,TRBJ2-3,TRBV3-1,CACTQGITGTSDTDTQYF,TGTGCCTGCACCCAAGGAATAACCGGGACTAGTGACACAGATACGCAGTATTTT
few,-,TRBJ2-1,TRBV7-9,CASRTPGKEYNEQFF,TGTGCCAGCAGAACCCCAGGAAAGGAATACAATGAGCAGTTCTTC
-,-,TRBJ2-4,TRBV11-1,CASSATSVGERTQLAKNIQYF,TGTGCCAGCAGCGCCACTAGTGTCGGGGAGAGAACCCAGCTAGCCAAAAACATTCAGTACTTC